The sequence of this T cell receptor beta chain was determined in a study of T cells in Graves' hyperthyroidism and ophthalmopathy. The study, taken as a whole, reports: Stable hyperthyroidism was separated from ophthalmopathy by a model based on 13 V-J features.

No progression to ophthalmopathy during 18 months of follow-up defined stable disease. Fresh peripheral blood, around 10 ml, yielded the PBMCs. This clonotype has a handful of counts. The antigen is unknown. Authors of the study amplified TCR beta CDR3 regions from RNA transcripts. The HTBI primer set was used in a first-round RT-PCR of the TCR CDR3. Via MiXCR, TCRdb re-called the multiplex PCR reads, giving one row per CDR3 protein. Of fewer than 900,000 distinct CDR3 sequences listed, 16% are singletons. J lost 4 bases, V lost 6 bases, and 7 bases had no gene match. Per the germline V gene, CDR1 is MDHEN and CDR2 is SYDVKM. The CDR3 length is 14 residues.

Sequenced sample: blood. The chain couples TRBV28 to TRBJ2-7; 9 nucleotides line up with TRBD1. The clonotype originates from a man aged 18 to 35 with Graves' hyperthyroidism. CDR3 coding DNA: TGTGCCAGCAGATCCCCCGGGACAGGGTACGAGCAGTACTTC. This translates into CASRSPGTGYEQYF.